This TCR beta chain was profiled in a study of cytomegalovirus exposure and HLA in healthy donors. Study findings and constraints: A later analysis showed HLA-associated TCR beta chains outstripping equally common others in clonal expansion. Some TCR beta chains (about 180 of them) were listed as cytomegalovirus-associated.

This CDR3 region has 12 residues. The V gene's germline CDR1 is SQVTM and CDR2 ANQGSEA. This clone was seen more than once but under ten times. What it recognizes is unknown. Primers: 60 Vbeta forward and 13 Jbeta reverse. Produced via immunoSEQ multiplex PCR; TCRdb's table is partial and in-frame only. The sample lists under 150,000 clones, roughly 9.4% occurring once. The source material was PBMCs. J is TRBJ2-5 and V is TRBV29-1; D call uncertain. The J call may be mistaken, given a closer DNA end match to TRBJ2-7. The TCR sequence derives from a male donor in good health and CMV-seronegative. DNA of the CDR3: TGCAGCGTTGAAGGAGCCCCATACGAGCAGTACTTC. It is translated as CSVEGAPYEQYF.